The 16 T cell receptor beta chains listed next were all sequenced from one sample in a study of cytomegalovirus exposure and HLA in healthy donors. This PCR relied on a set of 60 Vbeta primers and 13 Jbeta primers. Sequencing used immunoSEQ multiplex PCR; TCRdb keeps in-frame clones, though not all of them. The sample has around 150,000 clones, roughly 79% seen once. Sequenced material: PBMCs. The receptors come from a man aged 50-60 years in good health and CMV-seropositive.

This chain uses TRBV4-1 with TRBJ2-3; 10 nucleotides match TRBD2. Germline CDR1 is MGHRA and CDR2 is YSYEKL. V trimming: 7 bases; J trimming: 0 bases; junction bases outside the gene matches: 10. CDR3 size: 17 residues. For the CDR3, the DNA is TGCGCCAGCAATATGGCTAGCGGGGGACTTAGCACAGATACGCAGTATTTT. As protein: CASNMASGGLSTDTQYF.

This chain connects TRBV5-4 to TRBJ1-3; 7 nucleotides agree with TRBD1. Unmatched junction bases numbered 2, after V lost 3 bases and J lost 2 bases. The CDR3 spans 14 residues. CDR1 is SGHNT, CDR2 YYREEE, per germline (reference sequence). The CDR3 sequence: CASSSTGAGNTIYF. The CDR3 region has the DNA TGTGCCAGCAGCTCAACAGGGGCTGGAAACACCATATATTTT.

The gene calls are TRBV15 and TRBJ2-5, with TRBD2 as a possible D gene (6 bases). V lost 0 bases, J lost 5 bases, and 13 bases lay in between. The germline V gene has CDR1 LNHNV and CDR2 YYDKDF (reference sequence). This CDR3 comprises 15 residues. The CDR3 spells CATSRDGRPRETQYF. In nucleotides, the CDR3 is TGTGCCACCAGCAGAGATGGGAGGCCCCGGGAGACCCAGTACTTC.

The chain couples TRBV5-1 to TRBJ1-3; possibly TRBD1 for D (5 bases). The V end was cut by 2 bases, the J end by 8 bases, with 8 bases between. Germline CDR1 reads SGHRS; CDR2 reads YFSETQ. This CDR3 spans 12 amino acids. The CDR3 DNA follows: TGCGCCAGCAGCTTCGGAGGGGACACCATATATTTT. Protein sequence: CASSFGGDTIYF.

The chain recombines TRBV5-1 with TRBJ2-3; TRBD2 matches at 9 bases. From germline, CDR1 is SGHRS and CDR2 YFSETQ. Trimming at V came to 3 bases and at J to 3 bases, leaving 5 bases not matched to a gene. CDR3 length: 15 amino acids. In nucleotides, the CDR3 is TGCGCCAGCAGCTCCCTAGCGGGGAGGACAGATACGCAGTATTTT. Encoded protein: CASSSLAGRTDTQYF.

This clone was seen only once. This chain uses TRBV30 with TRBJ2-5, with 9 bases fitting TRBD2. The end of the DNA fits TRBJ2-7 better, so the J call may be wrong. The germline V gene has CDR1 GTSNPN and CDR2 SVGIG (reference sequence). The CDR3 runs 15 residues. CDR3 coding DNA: TGTGCCTGGAGTGCCCTAGCGGGGTTCCCCTACGAGCAGTACTTC. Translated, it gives CAWSALAGFPYEQYF.

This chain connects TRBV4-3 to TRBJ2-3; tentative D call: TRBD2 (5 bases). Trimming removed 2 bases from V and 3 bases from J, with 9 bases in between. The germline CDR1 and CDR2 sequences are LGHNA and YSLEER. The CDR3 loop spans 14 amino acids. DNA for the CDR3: TGCGCCAGCAGCCAAACTAGTTTTACAGATACGCAGTATTTT. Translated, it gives CASSQTSFTDTQYF.

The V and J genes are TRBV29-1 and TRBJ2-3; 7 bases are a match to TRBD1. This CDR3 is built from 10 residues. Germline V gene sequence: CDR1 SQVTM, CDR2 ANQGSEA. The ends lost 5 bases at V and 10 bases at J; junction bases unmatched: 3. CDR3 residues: CSVYRGAQYF. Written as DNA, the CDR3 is TGCAGCGTTTACAGGGGAGCGCAGTATTTT.

CDR3 amino acids: CASSVGGRTEAFF. As DNA, the CDR3 is TGTGCCAGCAGCGTGGGGGGGCGCACTGAAGCTTTCTTT. The chain couples TRBV2 to TRBJ1-1; possibly TRBD1 for D (6 bases). Germline V lookup: CDR1 SNHLY, CDR2 FYNNEI. Between the trimmed V and J ends, which lost 6 bases and 4 bases, there was a span of 12 bases. The CDR3 covers 13 residues.

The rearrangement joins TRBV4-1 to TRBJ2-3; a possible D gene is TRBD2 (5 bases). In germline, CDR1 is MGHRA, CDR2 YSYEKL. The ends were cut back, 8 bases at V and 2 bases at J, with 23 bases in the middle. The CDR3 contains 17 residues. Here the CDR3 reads CASHPGLMSAATDTQYF. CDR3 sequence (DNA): TGCGCCAGCCATCCGGGATTAATGTCGGCGGCCACAGATACGCAGTATTTT.

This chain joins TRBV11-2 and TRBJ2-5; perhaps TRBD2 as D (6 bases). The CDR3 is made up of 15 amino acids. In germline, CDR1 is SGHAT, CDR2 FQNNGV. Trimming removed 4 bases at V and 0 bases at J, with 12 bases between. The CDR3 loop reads CASSSVADYQETQYF. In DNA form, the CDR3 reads TGTGCCAGCAGCTCTGTAGCGGACTACCAAGAGACCCAGTACTTC. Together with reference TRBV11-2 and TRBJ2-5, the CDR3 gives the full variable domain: EAGVAQSPRYKIIEKRQSVAFWCNPISGHATLYWYQQILGQGPKLLIQFQNNGVVDDSQLPKDRFSAERLKGVDSTLKIQPAKLEDSAVYLCASSSVADYQETQYFGPGTRLLVL.

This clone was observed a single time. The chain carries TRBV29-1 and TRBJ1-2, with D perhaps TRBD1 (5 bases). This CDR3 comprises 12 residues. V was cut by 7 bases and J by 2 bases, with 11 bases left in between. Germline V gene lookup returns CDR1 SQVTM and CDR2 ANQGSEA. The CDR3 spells CSASTENYGYTF. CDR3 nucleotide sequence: TGCAGCGCCTCGACAGAGAACTATGGCTACACCTTC.

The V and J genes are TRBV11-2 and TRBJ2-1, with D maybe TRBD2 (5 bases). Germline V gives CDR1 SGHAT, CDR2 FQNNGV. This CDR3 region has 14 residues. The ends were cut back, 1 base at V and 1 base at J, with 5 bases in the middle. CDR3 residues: CASSLAGSYNEQFF. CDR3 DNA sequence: TGTGCCAGCAGCTTAGCGGGGTCCTACAATGAGCAGTTCTTC.

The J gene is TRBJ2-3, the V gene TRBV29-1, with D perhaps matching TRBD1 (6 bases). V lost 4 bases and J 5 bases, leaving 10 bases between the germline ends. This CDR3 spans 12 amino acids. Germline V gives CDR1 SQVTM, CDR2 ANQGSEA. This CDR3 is CSVGRGEDTQYF. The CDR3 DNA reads TGCAGCGTTGGCAGGGGAGAAGATACGCAGTATTTT.

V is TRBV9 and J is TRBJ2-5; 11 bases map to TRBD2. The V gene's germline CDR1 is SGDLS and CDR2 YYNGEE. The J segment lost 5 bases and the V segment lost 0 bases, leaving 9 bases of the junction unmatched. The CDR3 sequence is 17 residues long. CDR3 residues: CASSVGLSGGEGETQYF. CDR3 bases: TGTGCCAGCAGCGTAGGACTTAGCGGGGGGGAAGGGGAGACCCAGTACTTC.

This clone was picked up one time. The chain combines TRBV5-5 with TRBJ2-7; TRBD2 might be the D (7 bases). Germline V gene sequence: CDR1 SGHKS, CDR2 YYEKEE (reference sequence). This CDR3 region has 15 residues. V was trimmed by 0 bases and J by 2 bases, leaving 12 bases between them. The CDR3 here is CASSLGAGAAYEQYV. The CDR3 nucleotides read TGTGCCAGCAGCTTGGGGGCGGGGGCCGCCTACGAGCAGTACGTC.